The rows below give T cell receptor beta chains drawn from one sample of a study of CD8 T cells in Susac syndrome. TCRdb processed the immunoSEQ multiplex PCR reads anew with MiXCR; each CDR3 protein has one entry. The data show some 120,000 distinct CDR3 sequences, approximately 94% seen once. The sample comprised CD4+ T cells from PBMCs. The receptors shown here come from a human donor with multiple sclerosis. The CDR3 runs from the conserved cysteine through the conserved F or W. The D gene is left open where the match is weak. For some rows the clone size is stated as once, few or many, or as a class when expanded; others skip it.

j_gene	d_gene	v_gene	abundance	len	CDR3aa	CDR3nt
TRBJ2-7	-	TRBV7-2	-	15	CASSEHRDPTYEQYF	TGTGCCAGCAGCGAGCACCGGGACCCTACCTACGAGCAGTACTTC
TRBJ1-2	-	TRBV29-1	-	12	CSVEQVDYGYTF	TGCAGCGTTGAACAGGTGGACTATGGCTACACCTTC
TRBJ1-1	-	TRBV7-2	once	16	CASSSLYPGPNTEAFF	TGTGCCAGCAGCTCCCTCTACCCAGGGCCGAATACTGAAGCTTTCTTT
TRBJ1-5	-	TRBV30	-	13	CAWDPGEGQPQHF	TGTGCCTGGGACCCGGGGGAGGGACAGCCCCAGCATTTT
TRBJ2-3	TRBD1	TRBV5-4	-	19	CASSLGVRAGGRRGDTQYF	TGTGCCAGCAGCCTTGGCGTCCGGGCAGGGGGCCGTAGGGGAGATACGCAGTATTTT
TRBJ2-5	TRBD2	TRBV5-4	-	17	CASSFGLAGSIQETQYF	TGTGCCAGCAGCTTCGGGCTAGCGGGGAGCATCCAAGAGACCCAGTACTTC
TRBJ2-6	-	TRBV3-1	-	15	CASSQAGAGANVLTF	TGTGCCAGCAGCCAAGCCGGGGCGGGGGCCAACGTCCTGACTTTC
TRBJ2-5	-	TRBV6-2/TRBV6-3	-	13	CASSYTGKETQYF	TGTGCCAGCAGTTATACAGGGAAAGAGACCCAGTACTTC
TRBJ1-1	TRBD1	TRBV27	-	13	CASSWTGLGEAFF	TGTGCCAGCAGTTGGACAGGGCTGGGTGAAGCTTTCTTT
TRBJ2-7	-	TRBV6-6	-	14	CASMYLDNPYEQYF	TGTGCCAGCATGTATCTGGACAATCCCTACGAGCAGTACTTC
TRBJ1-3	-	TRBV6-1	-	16	CASSKGLQSSGNTIYF	TGTGCCAGCAGTAAGGGACTGCAGAGCTCTGGAAACACCATATATTTT
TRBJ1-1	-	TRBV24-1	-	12	CATSDLNTEAFF	TGTGCCACCAGTGACCTAAACACTGAAGCTTTCTTT
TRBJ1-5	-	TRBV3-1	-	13	CASSHGGGQPQHF	TGTGCCAGCAGCCACGGGGGGGGTCAGCCCCAGCATTTT
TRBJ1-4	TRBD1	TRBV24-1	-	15	CATSDPGQGCEKLFF	TGTGCCACCAGTGACCCGGGACAGGGCTGTGAAAAACTGTTTTTT
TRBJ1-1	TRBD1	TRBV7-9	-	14	CASSLGTANTEAFF	TGTGCCAGCAGCCTCGGGACAGCGAACACTGAAGCTTTCTTT